This T cell receptor (beta chain) was recorded in a study of cytomegalovirus exposure and HLA in healthy donors. PCR used 60 Vbeta primers and 13 Jbeta primers. Generated by immunoSEQ multiplex PCR, the TCRdb table keeps only in-frame clones and is missing some. Its clone listing holds just over 60,000 clones. Sequencing input: PBMCs. This TCR derives from a man aged 30 to 45 in good health and CMV-seropositive.

The chain's CDR3 is CASTLNRGRGEQYF. For the CDR3, the DNA is TGTGCCAGTACGTTGAACAGGGGACGGGGCGAGCAGTACTTC. V is TRBV5-4 and J is TRBJ2-5; 7 nucleotides match TRBD1. The last part of the DNA fits TRBJ2-7 better; the J call may be wrong. CDR1 and CDR2 (germline): SGHNT, YYREEE (reference sequence). The CDR3 is 14 amino acids.